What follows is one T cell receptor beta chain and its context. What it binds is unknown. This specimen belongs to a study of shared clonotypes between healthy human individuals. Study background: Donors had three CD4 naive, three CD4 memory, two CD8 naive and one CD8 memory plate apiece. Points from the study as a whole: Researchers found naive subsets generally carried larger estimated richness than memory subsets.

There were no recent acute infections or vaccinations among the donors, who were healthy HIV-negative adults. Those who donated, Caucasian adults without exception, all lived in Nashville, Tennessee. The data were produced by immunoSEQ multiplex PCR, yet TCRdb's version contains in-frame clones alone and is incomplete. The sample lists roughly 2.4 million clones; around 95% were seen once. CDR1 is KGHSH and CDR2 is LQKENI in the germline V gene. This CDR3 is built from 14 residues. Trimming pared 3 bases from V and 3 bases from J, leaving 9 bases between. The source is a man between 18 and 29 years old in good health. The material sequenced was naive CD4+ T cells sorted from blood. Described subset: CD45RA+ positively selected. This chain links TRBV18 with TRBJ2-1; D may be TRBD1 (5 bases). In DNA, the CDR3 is TGTGCCAGCTCACCTTTCGACAGCTACAATGAGCAGTTCTTC. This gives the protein CASSPFDSYNEQFF.